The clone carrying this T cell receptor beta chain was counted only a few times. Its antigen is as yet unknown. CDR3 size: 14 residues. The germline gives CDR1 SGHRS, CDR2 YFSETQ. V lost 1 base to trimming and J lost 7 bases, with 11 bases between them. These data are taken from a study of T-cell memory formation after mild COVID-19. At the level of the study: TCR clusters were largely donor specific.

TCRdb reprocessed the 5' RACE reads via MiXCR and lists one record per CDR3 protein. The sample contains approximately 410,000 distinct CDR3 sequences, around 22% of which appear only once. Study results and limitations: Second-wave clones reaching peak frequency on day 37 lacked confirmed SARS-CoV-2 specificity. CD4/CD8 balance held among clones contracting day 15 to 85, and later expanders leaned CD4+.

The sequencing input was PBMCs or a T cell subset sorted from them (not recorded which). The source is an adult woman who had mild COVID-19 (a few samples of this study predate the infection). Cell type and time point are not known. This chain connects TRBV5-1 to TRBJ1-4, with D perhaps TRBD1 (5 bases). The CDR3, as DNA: TGCGCCAGCAGCTTGACAGGATCCCTTGAAAAACTGTTTTTT. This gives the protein CASSLTGSLEKLFF.